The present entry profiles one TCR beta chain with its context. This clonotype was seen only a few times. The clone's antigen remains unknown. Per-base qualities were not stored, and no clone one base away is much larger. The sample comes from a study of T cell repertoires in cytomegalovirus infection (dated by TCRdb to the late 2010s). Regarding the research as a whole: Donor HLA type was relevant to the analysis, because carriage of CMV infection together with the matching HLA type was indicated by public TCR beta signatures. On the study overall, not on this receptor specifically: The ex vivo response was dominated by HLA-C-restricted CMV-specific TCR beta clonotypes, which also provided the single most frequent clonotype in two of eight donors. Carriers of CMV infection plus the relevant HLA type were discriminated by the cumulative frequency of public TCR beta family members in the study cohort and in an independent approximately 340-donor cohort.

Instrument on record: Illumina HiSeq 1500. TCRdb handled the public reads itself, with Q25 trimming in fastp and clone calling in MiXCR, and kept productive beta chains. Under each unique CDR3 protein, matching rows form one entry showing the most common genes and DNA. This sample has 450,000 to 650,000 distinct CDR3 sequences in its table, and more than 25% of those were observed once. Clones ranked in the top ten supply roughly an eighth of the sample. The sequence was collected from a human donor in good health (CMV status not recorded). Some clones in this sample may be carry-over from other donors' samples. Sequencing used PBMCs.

The nucleotides are TGTGCCAGCAGTTCTAGCGGGAGGGGGAATGAGCAGTTCTTC. It is translated as CASSSSGRGNEQFF. The chain was built from TRBV27 and TRBJ2-1, and 12 junction bases match TRBD2. The CDR3 goes from the cysteine to the phenylalanine over 14 residues. Solely the CDR3 DNA is kept, with 42 bases framed from the first base. Unmatched junction bases come to 2, with V trimmed by 4 bases and J by 7 bases. The germline V gene (reference sequence) supplies CDR1 MNHEY and CDR2 SMNVEV.